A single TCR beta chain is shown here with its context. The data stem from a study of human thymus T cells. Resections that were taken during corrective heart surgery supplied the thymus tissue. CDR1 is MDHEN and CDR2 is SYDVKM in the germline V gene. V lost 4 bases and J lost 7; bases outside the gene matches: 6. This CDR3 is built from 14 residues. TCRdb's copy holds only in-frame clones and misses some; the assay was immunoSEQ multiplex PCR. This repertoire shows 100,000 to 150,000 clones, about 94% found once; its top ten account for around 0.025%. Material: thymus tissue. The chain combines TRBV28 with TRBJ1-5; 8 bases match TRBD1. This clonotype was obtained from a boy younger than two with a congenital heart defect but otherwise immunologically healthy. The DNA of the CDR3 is TGTGCCAGCAGTTGCACAGGGGGTGGGCAGCCCCAGCATTTT. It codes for CASSCTGGGQPQHF.